This TCR beta chain originates from a study of blood T cell repertoires in COVID-19. Per the original data handling: Amplification with reference gene primers provided the estimates of nucleated cell counts. Sequenced by immunoSEQ multiplex PCR; TCRdb stores in-frame clones only, minus some. The V and J calls and clone size are taken from that table; D and trimming were inferred from the DNA. This sample has 120,000 to 150,000 clones, with more than 80% found just once. Germline V lookup: CDR1 SGHTA, CDR2 FQGNSA. V lost 1 base to trimming and J lost 0 bases, with 12 bases between them. The CDR3 consists of 16 residues. As concerns this clone: The sample has other DNA sequences that encode this CDR3 too.

Sequencing was done on a sample of peripheral blood. This receptor was identified in a human donor in a cohort sampled during active COVID-19. The chain carries TRBV7-2 and TRBJ1-1; D not certain. Here the CDR3 DNA reads TGTGCCAGCAGCTTAGATTCCGGCGGATTGAACACTGAAGCTTTCTTT. Translated, it gives CASSLDSGGLNTEAFF. Based on the CDR3 plus reference TRBV7-2 and TRBJ1-1, the full variable domain is GAGVSQSPSNKVTEKGKDVELRCDPISGHTALYWYRQSLGQGLEFLIYFQGNSAPDKSGLPSDRFSAERTGGSVSTLTIQRTQQEDSAVYLCASSLDSGGLNTEAFFGQGTRLTVV.